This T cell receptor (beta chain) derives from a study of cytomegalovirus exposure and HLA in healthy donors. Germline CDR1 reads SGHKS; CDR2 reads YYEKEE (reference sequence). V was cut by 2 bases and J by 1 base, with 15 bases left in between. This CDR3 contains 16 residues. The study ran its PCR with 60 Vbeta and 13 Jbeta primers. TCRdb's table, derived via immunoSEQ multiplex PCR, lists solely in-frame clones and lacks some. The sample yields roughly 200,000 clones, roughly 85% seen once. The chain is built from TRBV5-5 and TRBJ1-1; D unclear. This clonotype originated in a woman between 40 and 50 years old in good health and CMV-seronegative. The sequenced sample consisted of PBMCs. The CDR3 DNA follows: TGTGCCAGCAGCTTTATCTGGGCCACCACGAACACTGAAGCTTTCTTT. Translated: CASSFIWATTNTEAFF. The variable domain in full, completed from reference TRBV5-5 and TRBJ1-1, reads DAGVTQSPTHLIKTRGQQVTLRCSPISGHKSVSWYQQVLGQGPQFIFQYYEKEERGRGNFPDRFSARQFPNYSSELNVNALLLGDSALYLCASSFIWATTNTEAFFGQGTRLTVV.